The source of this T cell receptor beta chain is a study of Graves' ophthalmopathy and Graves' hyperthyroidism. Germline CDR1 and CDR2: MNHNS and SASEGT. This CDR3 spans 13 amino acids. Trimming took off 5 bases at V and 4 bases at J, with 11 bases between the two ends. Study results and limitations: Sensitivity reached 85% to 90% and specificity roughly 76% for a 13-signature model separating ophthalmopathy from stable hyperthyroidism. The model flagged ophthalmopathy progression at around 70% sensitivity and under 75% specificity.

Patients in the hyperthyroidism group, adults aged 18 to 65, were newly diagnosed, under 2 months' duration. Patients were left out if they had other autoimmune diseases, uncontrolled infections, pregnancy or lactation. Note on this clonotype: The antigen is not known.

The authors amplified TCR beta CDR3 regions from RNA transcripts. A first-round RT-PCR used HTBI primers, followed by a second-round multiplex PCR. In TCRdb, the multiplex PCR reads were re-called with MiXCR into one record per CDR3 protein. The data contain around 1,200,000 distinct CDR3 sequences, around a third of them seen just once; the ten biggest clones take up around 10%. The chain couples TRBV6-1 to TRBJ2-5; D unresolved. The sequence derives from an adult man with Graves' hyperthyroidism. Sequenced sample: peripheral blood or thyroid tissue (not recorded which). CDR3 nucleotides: TGTGCCAGCAGTTACAAGGGAATAGAGACCCAGTACTTC. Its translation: CASSYKGIETQYF.